This TCR beta chain was sequenced in a study of T cell repertoires in cytomegalovirus infection. Study findings and constraints: The cumulative frequency of public TCR beta families distinguished individuals who carried CMV together with the relevant HLA.

This CDR3 has 14 residues. CDR1 and CDR2 (germline): DFQATT, SNEGSKA (reference sequence). On this clonotype itself: Its antigen is not known.

TCRdb passed the reads through MiXCR, listing each CDR3 protein once. The sample has roughly 600,000 distinct CDR3 sequences; roughly 26% are singletons. This chain connects TRBV20-1 to TRBJ2-3; D gene ambiguous. Sample: CD8+ T cells from PBMCs. The source is a human donor in good health (CMV status not recorded). Some clones in this sample may be carry-over from other donors' samples. The CDR3 sequence: CRIGDPTSTDTQYF. The CDR3 nucleotides are TGCAGGATCGGAGACCCGACCTCGACAGATACGCAGTATTTT.